This TCR beta chain came from a study of OX40 agonist ivuxolimab in advanced cancers. Germline V CDR1 and CDR2: SNHLY, FYNNEI. The CDR3 sequence is 16 residues long. V gave up 5 bases and J gave up 2 bases; unmatched junction bases: 10. Using immunoSEQ multiplex PCR, the repertoire was profiled, and TCRdb retains in-frame clones only, with some absent. The table shows 53,000 or so clones, with about 77% occurring only once. Autoimmune disease history or systemic immunosuppression barred patients. J is TRBJ1-2 and V is TRBV2; 8 bases map to TRBD1. The sample here was CD4+ or CD8+ T cells sorted from blood, taken in a trial of the OX40 agonist ivuxolimab. This clonotype was sampled from an adult with an advanced solid tumor such as melanoma, head and neck, liver or kidney cancer. The CDR3 loop reads CASSYKRQGTNYGYTF. DNA for the CDR3: TGTGCCAGCAGTTACAAGAGACAGGGGACAAACTATGGCTACACCTTC.